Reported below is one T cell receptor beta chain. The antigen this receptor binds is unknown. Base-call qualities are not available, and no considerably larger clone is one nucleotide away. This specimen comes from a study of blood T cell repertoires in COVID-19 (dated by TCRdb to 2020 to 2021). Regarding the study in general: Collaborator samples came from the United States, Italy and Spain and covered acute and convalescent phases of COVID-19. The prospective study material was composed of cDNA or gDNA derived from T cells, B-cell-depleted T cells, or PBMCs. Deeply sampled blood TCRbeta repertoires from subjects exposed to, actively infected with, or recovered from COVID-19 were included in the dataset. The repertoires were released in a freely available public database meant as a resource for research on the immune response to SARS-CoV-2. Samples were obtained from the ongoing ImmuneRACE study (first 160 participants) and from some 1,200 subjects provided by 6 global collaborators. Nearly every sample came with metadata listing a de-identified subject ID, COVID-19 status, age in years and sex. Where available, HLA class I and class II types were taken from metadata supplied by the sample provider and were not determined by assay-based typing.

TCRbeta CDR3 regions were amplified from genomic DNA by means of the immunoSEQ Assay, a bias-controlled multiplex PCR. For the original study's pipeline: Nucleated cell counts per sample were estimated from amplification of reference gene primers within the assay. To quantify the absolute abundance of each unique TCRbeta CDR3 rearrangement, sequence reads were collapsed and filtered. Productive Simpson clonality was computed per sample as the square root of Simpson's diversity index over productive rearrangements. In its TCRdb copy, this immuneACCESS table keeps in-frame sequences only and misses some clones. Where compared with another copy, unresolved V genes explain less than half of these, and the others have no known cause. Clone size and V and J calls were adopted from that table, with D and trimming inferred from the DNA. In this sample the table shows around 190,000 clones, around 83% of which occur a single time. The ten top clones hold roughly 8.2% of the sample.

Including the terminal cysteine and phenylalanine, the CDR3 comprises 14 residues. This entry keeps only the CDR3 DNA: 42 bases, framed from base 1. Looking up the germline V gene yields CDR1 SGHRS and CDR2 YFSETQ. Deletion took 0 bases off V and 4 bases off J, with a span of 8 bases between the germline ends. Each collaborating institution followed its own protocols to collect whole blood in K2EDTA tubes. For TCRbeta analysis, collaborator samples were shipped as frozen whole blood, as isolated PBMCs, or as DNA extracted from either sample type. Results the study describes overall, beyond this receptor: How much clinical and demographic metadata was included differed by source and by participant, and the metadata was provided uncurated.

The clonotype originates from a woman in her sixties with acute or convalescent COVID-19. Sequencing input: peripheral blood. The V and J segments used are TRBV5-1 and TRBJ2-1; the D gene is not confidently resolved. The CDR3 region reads CASSLVSRYNEQFF. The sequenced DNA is TGCGCCAGCAGCTTGGTTTCGCGGTACAATGAGCAGTTCTTC.